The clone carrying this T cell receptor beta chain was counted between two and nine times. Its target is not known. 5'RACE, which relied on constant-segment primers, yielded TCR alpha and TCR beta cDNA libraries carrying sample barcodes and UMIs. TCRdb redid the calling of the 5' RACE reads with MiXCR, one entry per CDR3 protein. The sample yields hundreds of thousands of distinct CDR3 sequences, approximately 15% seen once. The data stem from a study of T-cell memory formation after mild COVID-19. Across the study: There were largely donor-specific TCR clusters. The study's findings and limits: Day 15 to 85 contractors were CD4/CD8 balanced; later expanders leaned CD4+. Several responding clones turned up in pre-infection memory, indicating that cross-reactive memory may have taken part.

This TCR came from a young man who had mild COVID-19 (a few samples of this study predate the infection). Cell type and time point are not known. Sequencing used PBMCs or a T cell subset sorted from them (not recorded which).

The CDR3 region is CASSFYLGQGYEQYF. In nucleotides, the CDR3 is TGTGCCAGCAGTTTTTATCTGGGACAGGGTTACGAGCAGTACTTC. The V call is TRBV12-3 or TRBV12-4, the J call TRBJ2-7; 9 positions match TRBD1. The CDR3 consists of 15 residues. The V segment lost 3 bases and the J segment 4 bases; nucleotides outside the gene matches: 7.